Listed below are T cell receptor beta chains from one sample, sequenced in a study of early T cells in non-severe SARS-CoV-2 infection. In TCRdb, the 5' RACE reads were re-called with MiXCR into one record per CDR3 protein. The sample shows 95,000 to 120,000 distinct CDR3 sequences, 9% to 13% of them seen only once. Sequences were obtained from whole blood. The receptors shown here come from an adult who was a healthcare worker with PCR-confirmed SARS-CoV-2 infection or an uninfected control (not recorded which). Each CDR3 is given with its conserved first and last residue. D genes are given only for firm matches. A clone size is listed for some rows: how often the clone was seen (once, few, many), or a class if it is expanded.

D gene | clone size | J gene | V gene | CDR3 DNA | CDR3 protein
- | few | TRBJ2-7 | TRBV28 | TGTGCCAGCAACATAAGACAAAAACAGCAGTACTTC | CASNIRQKQQYF
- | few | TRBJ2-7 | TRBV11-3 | TGTGCCAGCAGCGTCCCCCGGGAGAGTCGCGAGCAGTACTTC | CASSVPRESREQYF
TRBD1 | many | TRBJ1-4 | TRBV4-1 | TGCGCCAGCAGCCAATTGCGACAGGGTGATGAAAAACTGTTTTTT | CASSQLRQGDEKLFF
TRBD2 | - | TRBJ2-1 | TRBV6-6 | TGTGCCAGCAGCACCTCAGCGGGAGGGACAGAGAATGAGCAGTTCTTC | CASSTSAGGTENEQFF
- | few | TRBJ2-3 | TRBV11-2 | TGTGCCAGCAGCCCCGACCCCCTCGACCCGGCAGGGCGAACAGATACGCAGTATTTT | CASSPDPLDPAGRTDTQYF
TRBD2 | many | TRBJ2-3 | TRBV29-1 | TGCAGCGTAGCCACGACTAGCGGGAGGGTTTCAGCAGATACGCAGTATTTT | CSVATTSGRVSADTQYF
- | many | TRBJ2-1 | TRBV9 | TGTGCCAGCAGCGCCGGGCGGAGGGGACCCTACAATGAGCAGTTCTTC | CASSAGRRGPYNEQFF
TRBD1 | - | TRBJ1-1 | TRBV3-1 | TGTGCCAGCAGCCGGGACAGGGGGAACACTGAAGCTTTCTTT | CASSRDRGNTEAFF
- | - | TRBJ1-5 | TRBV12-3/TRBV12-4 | TGTGCCAGCACCAGGCAAAATCAGCCCCAGCATTTT | CASTRQNQPQHF
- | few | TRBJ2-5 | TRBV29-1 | TGCAGCGTGGCGGGGAGCAGAGAGACCCAGTACTTC | CSVAGSRETQYF
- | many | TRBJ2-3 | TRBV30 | TGTGCCTGGGTGGGCGGTTCCACAGATACGCAGTATTTT | CAWVGGSTDTQYF
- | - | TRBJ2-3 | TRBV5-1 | TGCGCCAGCAGCCTGGGACGGGACACAGATACGCAGTATTTT | CASSLGRDTDTQYF
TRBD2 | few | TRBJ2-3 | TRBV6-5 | TGTGCCAGCAGTTACGGGTCTAGCGGGGCCAAACATACGCAGTATTTT | CASSYGSSGAKHTQYF
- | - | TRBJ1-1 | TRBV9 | TGTGCCAGCAGCGTAGTTCAGGGGAACACTGAAGCTTTCTTT | CASSVVQGNTEAFF
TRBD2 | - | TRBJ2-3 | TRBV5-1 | TGCGCCAGCAGCTCCGGACTAGCGCCTCCAGATACGCAGTATTTT | CASSSGLAPPDTQYF
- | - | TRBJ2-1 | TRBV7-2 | TGTGCCAGCAGCTTAGTGGTCATCTCTCTCTACAATGAGCAGTTCTTC | CASSLVVISLYNEQFF
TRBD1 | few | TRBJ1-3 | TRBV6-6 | TGTGCCAGCAGTCCCCGGGACAGGGGTGAAAACACCATATATTTT | CASSPRDRGENTIYF
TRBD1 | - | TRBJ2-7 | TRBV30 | TGTGCCACGGGACAGAACTACGAGCAGTACTTC | CATGQNYEQYF
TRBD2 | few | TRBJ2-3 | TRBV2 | TGTGCCAGCAGCCCACCGGGACTAGTATCACCTACGCAGTATTTT | CASSPPGLVSPTQYF
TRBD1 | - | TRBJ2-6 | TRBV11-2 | TGTGCCAGCAGGGGTCGGACAGGCCCGTTGGGTGAGGCCAACGTCCTGACTTTC | CASRGRTGPLGEANVLTF
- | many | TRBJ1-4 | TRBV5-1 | TGCGCCAGCAGCTTGGGCACAGGGGAAAAACTGTTTTTT | CASSLGTGEKLFF
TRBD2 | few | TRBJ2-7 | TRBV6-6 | TGTGCCAGCAGTTACTCCCCATTCTTTATAGCGGGTCTCGTCCCCTACGAGCAGTACTTC | CASSYSPFFIAGLVPYEQYF
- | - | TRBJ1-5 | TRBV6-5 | TGTGCCAGCAGCCTTAGCGGGGGGAAGCAGCCCCAGCATTTT | CASSLSGGKQPQHF
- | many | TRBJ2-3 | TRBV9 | TGTGCCAGCAGCGTAGCGGGGTCAACAGATACGCAGTATTTT | CASSVAGSTDTQYF
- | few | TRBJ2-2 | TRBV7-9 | TGTGCCAGCAGCCCGAGGCCAGAGGCGAACACCGGGGAGCTGTTTTTT | CASSPRPEANTGELFF
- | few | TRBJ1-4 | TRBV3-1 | TGTGCCAGCAGCCCCACCGACAGGCCAAAACTGTTTTTT | CASSPTDRPKLFF
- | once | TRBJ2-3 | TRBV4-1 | TGCGCCAGCAGCCCCTTCTGGATCTCCACAGATACGCAGTATTTT | CASSPFWISTDTQYF
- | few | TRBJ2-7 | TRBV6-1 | TGTGCCAGCAGTGAAACGTTGGCGGCAGGCCGGTCGAACGAGCAGTACTTC | CASSETLAAGRSNEQYF
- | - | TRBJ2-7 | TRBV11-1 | TGTGCCAGCAGCTTTGTTTCCAACTCCTACGAGCAGTACTTC | CASSFVSNSYEQYF
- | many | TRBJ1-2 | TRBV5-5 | TGTGCCAGCAGCTTGGGCAGCTATGGCTACACCTTC | CASSLGSYGYTF
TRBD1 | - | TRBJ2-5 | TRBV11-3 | TGTGCCAGCAGCTCTCGGGCACAGGGGGTACAAGAGACCCAGTACTTC | CASSSRAQGVQETQYF
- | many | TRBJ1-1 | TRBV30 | TGTGCCTGGAGTGGACGGGTCAGCGGCACTGAAGCTTTCTTT | CAWSGRVSGTEAFF
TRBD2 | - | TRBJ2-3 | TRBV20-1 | TGCAGTGCTAGAGATCTAGCGGGGTGGGGCACAGATACGCAGTATTTT | CSARDLAGWGTDTQYF
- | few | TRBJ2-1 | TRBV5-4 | TGTGCCAGCAGCTGGAGGCAGGGCTCCTACAATGAGCAGTTCTTC | CASSWRQGSYNEQFF
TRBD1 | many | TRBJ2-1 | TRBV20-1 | TGCAGTGCTAGAGCCGCCGACAGGGGGCGCGACAATGAGCAGTTCTTC | CSARAADRGRDNEQFF
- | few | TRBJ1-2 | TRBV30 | TGTGCCTGGAGGTGGAGGGGGGCCTATGGCTACACCTTC | CAWRWRGAYGYTF
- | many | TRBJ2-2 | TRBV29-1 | TGCAGCGTTGAAGGGCGACTAGCCGGGGAGCTGTTTTTT | CSVEGRLAGELFF
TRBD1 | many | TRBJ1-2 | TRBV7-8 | TGTGCCAGCAGCGCTCCCCAGGGGGCGGGTGGCTACACCTTC | CASSAPQGAGGYTF
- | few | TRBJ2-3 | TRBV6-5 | TGTGCCAGCAGTTACGGGCAAGTCGGCACAGATACGCAGTATTTT | CASSYGQVGTDTQYF
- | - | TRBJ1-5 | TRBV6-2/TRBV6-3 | TGTGCCAGCACCCCCGGGGGTCGCCCAGGGGAGCCCCAGCATTTT | CASTPGGRPGEPQHF
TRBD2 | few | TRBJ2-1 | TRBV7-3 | TGTGCCAGCAGCCCTAGCGGGAACTCCTACAATGAGCAGTTCTTC | CASSPSGNSYNEQFF
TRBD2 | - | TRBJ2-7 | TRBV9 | TGTGCCAGCAGCGTAGGTAGCGGGAGTTATGAGCAGTACTTC | CASSVGSGSYEQYF
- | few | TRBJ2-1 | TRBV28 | TGTGCCAGTTCTAGCAACCCACTCTACAATGAGCAGTTCTTC | CASSSNPLYNEQFF
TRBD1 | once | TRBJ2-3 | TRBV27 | TGTGCCAGCAGCCCCCAGAGGACAGGGGGCCCAGATACGCAGTATTTT | CASSPQRTGGPDTQYF
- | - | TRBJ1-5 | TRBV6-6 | TGTGCCAGCAGCCCGAGGGCCTGGGCTAATCAGCCCCAGCATTTT | CASSPRAWANQPQHF
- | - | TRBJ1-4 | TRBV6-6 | TGTGCCAGCAGTTACAGGGGATACAATGAAAAACTGTTTTTT | CASSYRGYNEKLFF
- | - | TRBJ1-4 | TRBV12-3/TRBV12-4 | TGTGCCAGCAGTTTGGACACCCGGGGTGAAAAACTGTTTTTT | CASSLDTRGEKLFF
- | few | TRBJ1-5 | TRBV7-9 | TGTGCCAGCAGCTTAGACGGGTCGCGGCAGCCCCAGCATTTT | CASSLDGSRQPQHF